Sequencing of this T cell receptor beta chain was carried out in a study of blood T cell repertoires in COVID-19. On the study more broadly: Donors in the United States, Italy and Spain gave samples during acute or convalescent COVID-19. Sources were T cells, B-cell-depleted T cells, or PBMCs; the material itself was cDNA or gDNA.

Original handling: For nucleated cells, counts were estimated from reference gene primer amplification. Method: immunoSEQ multiplex PCR; TCRdb's copy keeps in-frame clones and lacks some. That table furnishes V, J and clone size, whereas the DNA furnished D and trimming. The sample gives around 130,000 clones, about 77% of which show up once; more than 15% is in the top ten. CDR3 length equals 16 residues. The V gene lost 6 bases and the J gene lost 3 bases, with 19 bases spanning the gap. Germline loops: CDR1 KGHSH, CDR2 LQKENI. The clonotype was recovered from a man older than 75 with acute or convalescent COVID-19. This sequence joins TRBV18 and TRBJ2-3; tentatively, D is TRBD2 (5 bases). The specimen sequenced was peripheral blood. In DNA, the CDR3 is TGTGCCAGCTCCATTGCGGGTGGATGGGAGACAGATACGCAGTATTTT. Its protein is CASSIAGGWETDTQYF.